These 13 T cell receptor beta chains originate from one sample sequenced in a study of cytomegalovirus exposure and HLA in healthy donors. Both 60 Vbeta primers and 13 Jbeta primers went into the PCR. Using immunoSEQ multiplex PCR, the repertoire was profiled, and TCRdb retains in-frame clones only, with some absent. This table has about 120,000 clones, 60% to 85% appearing once. The sample comprised PBMCs. The receptors originated from a woman aged 40-49 years in good health and CMV-seropositive.

The chain uses TRBV6-1 and TRBJ1-2; TRBD1 matches 11 bases. J lost 7 bases, V lost 3 bases, and 4 bases had no gene match. Germline CDR1 and CDR2: MNHNS and SASEGT. The CDR3 has 14 amino acids. The CDR3 DNA sequence: TGTGCCAGCAGTGATCTGGGGACAGGGGGTGGCTACACCTTC. Its protein product is CASSDLGTGGGYTF.

This chain joins TRBV7-2 and TRBJ1-1, with D maybe TRBD1 (6 bases). The germline V gene has CDR1 SGHTA and CDR2 FQGNSA. Deletions cut 1 base from V and 1 base from J, with 16 bases between. The CDR3 runs to 17 residues. CDR3 DNA sequence: TGTGCCAGCAGCTTAGTCCCCGAACAGGGTCGGAACACTGAAGCTTTCTTT. It specifies CASSLVPEQGRNTEAFF.

The chain is built from TRBV4-1 and TRBJ1-5; 9 bases fit TRBD1. The CDR3 covers 15 residues. The V gene end was trimmed by 8 bases and the J gene end by 2 bases; junction bases not matched to a gene: 7. Germline V gives CDR1 MGHRA, CDR2 YSYEKL. In DNA, the CDR3 is TGCGCCAGCCAACCTACAGGGGGCGGCAATCAGCCCCAGCATTTT. Its protein is CASQPTGGGNQPQHF.

The gene calls are TRBV6-5 and TRBJ1-2; 8 nucleotides align to TRBD1. The CDR3 runs 16 residues. Germline loops: CDR1 MNHEY, CDR2 SVGAGI. With 0 bases clipped from V and 5 bases from J, the junction kept 8 bases outside the gene matches. The CDR3 reads CASSYSTQGARYGYTF. CDR3 sequence (DNA): TGTGCCAGCAGTTACTCGACGCAGGGGGCGAGATATGGCTACACCTTC.

This clone came up once. The CDR3 sequence is CASSRTGNSPLHF. In DNA form, the CDR3 reads TGTGCCAGCAGCCGAACAGGGAATTCACCCCTCCACTTT. This sequence joins TRBV6-5 and TRBJ1-6, with D perhaps TRBD1 (6 bases). The CDR3 totals 13 residues. Germline V gene lookup returns CDR1 MNHEY and CDR2 SVGAGI. V lost 6 bases to trimming and J lost 7 bases, with 10 bases between them.

CDR3 coding DNA: TGTGCCACCCGGCAGGGCCCCCCCTACGAGCAGTACTTC. It specifies CATRQGPPYEQYF. The chain has TRBV19 and TRBJ2-7; tentative D call: TRBD1 (5 bases). Trimming cost V 10 bases and J 2 bases, with 15 bases left between them. The V gene's germline CDR1 is LNHDA and CDR2 SQIVND (reference sequence). There are 13 residues in the CDR3.

The genes are TRBV7-2 and TRBJ1-1, with D unclear. Germline CDR1 reads SGHTA; CDR2 reads FQGNSA. V shed 0 bases and J shed 12 bases, with 20 bases lying between them. This CDR3 has 15 residues. CDR3 region: CASSLAGESVGKPFF. The CDR3 DNA reads TGTGCCAGCAGCTTAGCCGGGGAGAGTGTTGGTAAACCTTTCTTT.

The chain is built from TRBV7-2 and TRBJ2-7; tentative D call: TRBD2 (5 bases). CDR1 is SGHTA, CDR2 FQGNSA, per germline. Trimming left V 3 bases short and J 3 bases short, with 15 bases between. The CDR3 consists of 15 residues. The chain's CDR3 is CASSFRKLGHYEQYF. As DNA, the CDR3 is TGTGCCAGCAGCTTCAGGAAACTAGGGCACTACGAGCAGTACTTC.

V usage is TRBV6-5 and J usage is TRBJ1-2; TRBD1 matches 8 bases. The germline V gene encodes CDR1 MNHEY and CDR2 SVGAGI. The ends lost 8 bases at V and 3 bases at J; junction bases unmatched: 8. This CDR3 is 14 amino acids long. This CDR3 is CASEDRVYDYGYTF. The CDR3 DNA follows: TGTGCCAGCGAGGACAGGGTGTATGACTATGGCTACACCTTC.

The chain has TRBV5-6 and TRBJ1-1; TRBD1 matches 9 bases. Trimming removed 5 bases from V and 5 bases from J; junction bases left unmatched: 19. Germline V gene sequence: CDR1 SGHDT, CDR2 YYEEEE. This CDR3 comprises 18 residues. This CDR3 is CASSYPYRDRVVRTEAFF. CDR3 DNA: TGTGCCAGCAGTTATCCCTACCGGGACAGGGTGGTGAGGACTGAAGCTTTCTTT. Full variable domain (missing parts from reference TRBV5-6 and TRBJ1-1): DAGVTQSPTHLIKTRGQQVTLRCSPKSGHDTVSWYQQALGQGPQFIFQYYEEEERQRGNFPDRFSGHQFPNYSSELNVNALLLGDSALYLCASSYPYRDRVVRTEAFFGQGTRLTVV.

This rearrangement joins TRBV5-1 to TRBJ2-2, with TRBD1 matching over 11 bases. The V and J ends lost 2 bases and 5 bases, in that order; junction bases with no gene match: 5. CDR3 length: 16 amino acids. Germline V gene sequence: CDR1 SGHRS, CDR2 YFSETQ. The CDR3 nucleotides are TGCGCCAGCAGCTTAAGGGGACAGGGGGAAACCGGGGAGCTGTTTTTT. As protein: CASSLRGQGETGELFF.

This clone was recorded only once. This sequence joins TRBV2 and TRBJ1-5; no definite D call. Germline-derived CDR1 and CDR2 are SNHLY and FYNNEI. V gave up 5 bases and J gave up 0 bases, with 11 bases separating them. This CDR3 comprises 15 residues. Here the CDR3 DNA reads TGTGCCAGCAGTCGATCAGGAAATAGCAATCAGCCCCAGCATTTT. Translating gives CASSRSGNSNQPQHF. The full variable domain, rest sourced from reference TRBV2 and TRBJ1-5, is EPEVTQTPSHQVTQMGQEVILRCVPISNHLYFYWYRQILGQKVEFLVSFYNNEISEKSEIFDDQFSVERPDGSNFTLKIRSTKLEDSAMYFCASSRSGNSNQPQHFGDGTRLSIL.

V is TRBV7-9 and J is TRBJ1-3; a weak D match, TRBD1 (6 bases). Trimming pared 2 bases from V and 3 bases from J, leaving 14 bases between. CDR3 size: 16 residues. Germline loops: CDR1 SEHNR, CDR2 FQNEAQ (reference sequence). For the CDR3, the DNA is TGTGCCAGCAGCTTAAGCCTGGGGGCGGGTGGAAACACCATATATTTT. Amino acid sequence: CASSLSLGAGGNTIYF.